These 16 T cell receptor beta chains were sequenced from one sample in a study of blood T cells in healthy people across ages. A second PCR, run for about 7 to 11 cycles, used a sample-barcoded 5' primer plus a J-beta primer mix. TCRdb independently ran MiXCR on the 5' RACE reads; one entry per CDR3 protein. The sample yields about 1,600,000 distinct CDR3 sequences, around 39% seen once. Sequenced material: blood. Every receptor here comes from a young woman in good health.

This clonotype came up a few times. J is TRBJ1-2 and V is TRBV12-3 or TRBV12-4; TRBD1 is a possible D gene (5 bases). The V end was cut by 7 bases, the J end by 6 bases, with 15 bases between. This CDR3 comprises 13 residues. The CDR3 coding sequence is TGTGCCAGCACTCAGGGAGCCCCTAATGGCTACACCTTC. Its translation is CASTQGAPNGYTF.

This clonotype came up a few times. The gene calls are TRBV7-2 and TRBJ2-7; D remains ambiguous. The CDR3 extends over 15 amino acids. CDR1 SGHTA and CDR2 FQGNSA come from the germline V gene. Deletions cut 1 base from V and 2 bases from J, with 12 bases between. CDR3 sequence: CASSLDPSFPYEQYF. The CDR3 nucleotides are TGTGCCAGCAGCTTAGATCCTTCGTTCCCCTACGAGCAGTACTTC.

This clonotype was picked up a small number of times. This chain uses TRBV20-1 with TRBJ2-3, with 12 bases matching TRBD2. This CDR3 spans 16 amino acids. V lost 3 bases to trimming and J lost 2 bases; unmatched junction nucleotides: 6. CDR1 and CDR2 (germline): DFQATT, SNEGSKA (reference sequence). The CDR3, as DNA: TGCAGTGCTAGGGGACTAGCGGGTTTTAACACAGATACGCAGTATTTT. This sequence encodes CSARGLAGFNTDTQYF.

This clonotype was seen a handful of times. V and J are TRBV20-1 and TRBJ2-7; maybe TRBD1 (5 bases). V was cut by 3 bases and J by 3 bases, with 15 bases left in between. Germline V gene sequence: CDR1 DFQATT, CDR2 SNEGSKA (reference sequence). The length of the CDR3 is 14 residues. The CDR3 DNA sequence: TGCAGTGCTAGGGCAGGGATTGGTCTCTACGAGCAGTACTTC. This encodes CSARAGIGLYEQYF.

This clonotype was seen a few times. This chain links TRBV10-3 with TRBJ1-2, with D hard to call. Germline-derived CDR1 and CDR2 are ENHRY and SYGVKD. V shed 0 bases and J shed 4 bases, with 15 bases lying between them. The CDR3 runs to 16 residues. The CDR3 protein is CAISESDPPGSYGYTF. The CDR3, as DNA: TGTGCCATCAGTGAGTCCGACCCACCAGGCTCCTATGGCTACACCTTC.

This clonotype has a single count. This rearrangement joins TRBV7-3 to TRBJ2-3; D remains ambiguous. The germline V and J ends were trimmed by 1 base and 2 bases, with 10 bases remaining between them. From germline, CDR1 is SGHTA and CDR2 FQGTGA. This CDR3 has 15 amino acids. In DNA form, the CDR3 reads TGTGCCAGCAGCTTAATAGTGCCACTCACAGATACGCAGTATTTT. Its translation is CASSLIVPLTDTQYF.

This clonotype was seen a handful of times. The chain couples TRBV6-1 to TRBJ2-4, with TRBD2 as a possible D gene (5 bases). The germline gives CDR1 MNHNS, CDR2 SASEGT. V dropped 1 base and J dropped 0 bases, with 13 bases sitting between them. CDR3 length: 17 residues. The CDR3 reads CASSEDPSRLAKNIQYF. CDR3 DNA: TGTGCCAGCAGTGAAGACCCTAGCAGACTAGCCAAAAACATTCAGTACTTC.

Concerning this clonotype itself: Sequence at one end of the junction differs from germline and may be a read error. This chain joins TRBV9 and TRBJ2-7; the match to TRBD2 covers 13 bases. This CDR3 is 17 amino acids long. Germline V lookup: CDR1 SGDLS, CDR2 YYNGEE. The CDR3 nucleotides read TGTGCCGGCAGCTTACGGGAGGGGACTAGCGGGACGTACGAGCAGTACTTC. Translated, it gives CAGSLREGTSGTYEQYF. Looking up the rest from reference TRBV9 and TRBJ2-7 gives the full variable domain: DSGVTQTPKHLITATGQRVTLRCSPRSGDLSVYWYQQSLDQGLQFLIQYYNGEERAKGNILERFSAQQFPDLHSELNLSSLELGDSALYFCAGSLREGTSGTYEQYFGPGTRLTVT.

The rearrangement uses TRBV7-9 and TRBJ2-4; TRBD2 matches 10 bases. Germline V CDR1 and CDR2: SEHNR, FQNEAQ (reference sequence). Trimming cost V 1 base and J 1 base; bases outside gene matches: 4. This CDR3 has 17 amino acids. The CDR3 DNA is TGTGCCAGCAGCTTAGGCACGACTAGCGGGGCCAAAAACATTCAGTACTTC. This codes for CASSLGTTSGAKNIQYF.

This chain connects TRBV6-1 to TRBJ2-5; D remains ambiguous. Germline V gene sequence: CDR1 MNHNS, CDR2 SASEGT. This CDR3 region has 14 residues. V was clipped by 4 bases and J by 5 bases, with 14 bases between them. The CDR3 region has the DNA TGTGCCAGCAGTGCCCCTTCCCTTGATGAGACCCAGTACTTC. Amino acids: CASSAPSLDETQYF.

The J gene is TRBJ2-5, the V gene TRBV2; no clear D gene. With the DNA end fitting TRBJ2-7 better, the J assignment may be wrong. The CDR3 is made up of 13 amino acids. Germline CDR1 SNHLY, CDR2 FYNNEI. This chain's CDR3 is CASKSYFSYEQYF. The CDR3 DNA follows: TGTGCCAGCAAGAGCTATTTTTCCTACGAGCAGTACTTC.

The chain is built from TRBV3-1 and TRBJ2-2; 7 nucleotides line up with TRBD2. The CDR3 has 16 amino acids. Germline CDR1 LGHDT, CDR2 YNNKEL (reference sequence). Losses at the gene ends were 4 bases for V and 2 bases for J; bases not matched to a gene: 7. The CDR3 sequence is CASSPPLAGNTGELFF. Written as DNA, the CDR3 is TGTGCCAGCAGCCCCCCGTTAGCGGGCAACACCGGGGAGCTGTTTTTT.

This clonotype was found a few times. The CDR3 DNA reads as TGTGCCAGCAGTTCCATACCTAGCGGGGGGTACCGCACAGATACGCAGTATTTT. Translated: CASSSIPSGGYRTDTQYF. The chain employs TRBV12-3 or TRBV12-4 and TRBJ2-3, with 11 bases matching TRBD2. After removal of 4 bases from V and 1 base from J, the junction contained 10 bases not matched to a gene. The CDR3 has 18 amino acids.

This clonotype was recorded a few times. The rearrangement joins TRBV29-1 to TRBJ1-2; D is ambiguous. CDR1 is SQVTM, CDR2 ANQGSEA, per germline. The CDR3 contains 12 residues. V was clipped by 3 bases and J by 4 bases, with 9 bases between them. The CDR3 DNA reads TGCAGCGTTGAGGCGGATATCTATGGCTACACCTTC. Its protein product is CSVEADIYGYTF.

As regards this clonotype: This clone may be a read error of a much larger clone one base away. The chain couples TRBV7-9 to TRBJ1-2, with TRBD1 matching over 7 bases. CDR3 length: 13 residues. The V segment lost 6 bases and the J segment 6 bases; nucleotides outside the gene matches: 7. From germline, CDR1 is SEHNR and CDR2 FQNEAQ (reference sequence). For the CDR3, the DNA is TGTGCCAGCAGTCCGGGACAGCCCCATGGCTACACCTTC. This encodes CASSPGQPHGYTF.

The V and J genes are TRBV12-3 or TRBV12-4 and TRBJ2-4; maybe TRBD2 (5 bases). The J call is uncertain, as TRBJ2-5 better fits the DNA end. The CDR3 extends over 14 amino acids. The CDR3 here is CASSRTSAGETQYF. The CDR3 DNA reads TGTGCCAGCAGCCGAACTAGTGCTGGCGAGACCCAGTACTTC.